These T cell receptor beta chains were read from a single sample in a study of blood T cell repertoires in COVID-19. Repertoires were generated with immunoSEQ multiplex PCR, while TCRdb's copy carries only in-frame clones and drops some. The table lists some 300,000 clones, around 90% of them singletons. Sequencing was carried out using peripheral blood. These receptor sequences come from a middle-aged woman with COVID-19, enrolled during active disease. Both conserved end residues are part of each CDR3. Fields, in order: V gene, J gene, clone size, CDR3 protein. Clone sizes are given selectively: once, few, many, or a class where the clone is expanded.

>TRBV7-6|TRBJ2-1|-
CASKSGTGGFNEQFF
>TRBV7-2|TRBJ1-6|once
CASSPGGNSPLHF
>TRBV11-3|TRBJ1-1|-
CASSPGPTGVEAFF
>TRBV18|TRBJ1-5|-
CASSGAVGQPQHF
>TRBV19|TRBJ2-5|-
CASSIGSQETQYF
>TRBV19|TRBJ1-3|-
CASTTRGTGNTIYF
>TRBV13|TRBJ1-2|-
CASSLLQGSGYTF
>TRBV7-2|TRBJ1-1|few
CASSLVGQVTTEAFF
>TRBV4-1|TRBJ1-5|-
CASSQDWGGVYQPQHF
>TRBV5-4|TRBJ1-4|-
CASSQYFYRDRPEKLFF
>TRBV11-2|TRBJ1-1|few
CASSISSGTTNTEAFF
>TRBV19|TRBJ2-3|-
CASSISRDLYSTDTQYF
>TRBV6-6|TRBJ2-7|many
CASIPRTGSLEQYF
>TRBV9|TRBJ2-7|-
CASSVSTSERTYEQYF
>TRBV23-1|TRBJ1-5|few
CASSLDRGSNQPQHF
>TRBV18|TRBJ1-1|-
CASSPPSSRVTEAFF